This TCR beta chain was sequenced during a study of tumor-infiltrating lymphocytes in primary liver carcinoma. In the study overall: Tumor staging was T1-T3 N0M0; sizes spanned roughly 4.2 to 10 cm across. Findings of the study overall: Less overlap was seen in tumor-adjacent and tumor-blood pairs than in tumor region pairs.

The CDR3 length is 12 residues. Germline V gives CDR1 LGHNA, CDR2 YSLEER. With regard to this clonotype: As yet, its antigen is unknown. One junction end does not reproduce the germline sequence, and a read error may be involved.

From unsorted bulk tissue weighing about 20-33 mg, DNA and RNA were co-extracted. Priming with a constant-region primer yielded TCR beta cDNA from about 450 ng total RNA. A slightly modified ARM-PCR protocol with three nested multiplex PCR rounds produced these TCR beta libraries. A C-beta reverse primer was combined with TRBV1-TRBV30 forward primers in the first two PCR rounds, and each round had around 11 cycles. Using its own MiXCR run on the multiplex PCR reads, TCRdb lists one record per CDR3 protein. The sample lists 110,000 or so distinct CDR3 sequences, roughly 80% seen once, with 15% to 25% in the top ten.

The gene calls are TRBV4-3 and TRBJ2-2, with D unclear. The source is a man in his forties with primary liver carcinoma and hepatitis B virus infection. The sequenced sample consisted of liver tumor tissue from sampling region 3. Subset specified: tumor region T3, left-lateral pole. The CDR3 is CTSIQAGGELFF. DNA of the CDR3: TGCACCAGCATCCAAGCCGGGGGGGAGCTGTTTTTT.